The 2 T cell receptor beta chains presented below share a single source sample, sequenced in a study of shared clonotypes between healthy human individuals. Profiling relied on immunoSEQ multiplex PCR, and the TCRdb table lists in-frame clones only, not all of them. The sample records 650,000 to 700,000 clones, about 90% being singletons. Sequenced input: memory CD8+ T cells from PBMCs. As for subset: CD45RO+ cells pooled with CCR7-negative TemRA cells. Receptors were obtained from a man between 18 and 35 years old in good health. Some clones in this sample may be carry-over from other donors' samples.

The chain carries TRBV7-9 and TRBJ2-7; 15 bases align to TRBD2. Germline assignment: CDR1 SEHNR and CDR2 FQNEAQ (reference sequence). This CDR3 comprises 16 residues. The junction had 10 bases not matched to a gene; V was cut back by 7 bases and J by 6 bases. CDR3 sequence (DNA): TGTGCCAGCACAACTTGGACTAGCGGGAGGGTACTCGAGCAGTACTTC. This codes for CASTTWTSGRVLEQYF.

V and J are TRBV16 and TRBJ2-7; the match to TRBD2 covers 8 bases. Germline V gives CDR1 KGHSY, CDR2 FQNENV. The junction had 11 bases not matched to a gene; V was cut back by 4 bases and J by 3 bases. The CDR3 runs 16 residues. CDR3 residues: CASSLQSGGGGYEQYF. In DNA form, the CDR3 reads TGTGCCAGCAGCCTCCAATCGGGAGGGGGGGGCTACGAGCAGTACTTC. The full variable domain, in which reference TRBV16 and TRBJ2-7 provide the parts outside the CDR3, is GEEVAQTPKHLVRGEGQKAKLYCAPIKGHSYVFWYQQVLKNEFKFLISFQNENVFDETGMPKERFSAKCLPNSPCSLEIQATKLEDSAVYFCASSLQSGGGGYEQYFGPGTRLTVT.